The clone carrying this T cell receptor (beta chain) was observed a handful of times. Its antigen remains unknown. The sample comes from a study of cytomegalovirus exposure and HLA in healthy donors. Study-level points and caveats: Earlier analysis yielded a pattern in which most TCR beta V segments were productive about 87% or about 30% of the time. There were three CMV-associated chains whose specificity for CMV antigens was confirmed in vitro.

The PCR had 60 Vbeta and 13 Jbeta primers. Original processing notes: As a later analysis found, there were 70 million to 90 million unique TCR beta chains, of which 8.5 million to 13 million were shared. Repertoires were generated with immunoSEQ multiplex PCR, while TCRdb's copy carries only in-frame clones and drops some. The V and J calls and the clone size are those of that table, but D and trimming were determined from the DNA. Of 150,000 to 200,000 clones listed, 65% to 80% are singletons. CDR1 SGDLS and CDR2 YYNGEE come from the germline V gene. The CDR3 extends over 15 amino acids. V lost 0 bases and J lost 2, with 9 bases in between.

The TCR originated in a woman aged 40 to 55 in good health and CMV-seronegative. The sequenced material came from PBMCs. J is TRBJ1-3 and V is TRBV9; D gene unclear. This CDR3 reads CASSVGGGTGNTIYF. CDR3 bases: TGTGCCAGCAGCGTAGGGGGAGGGACTGGAAACACCATATATTTT.